One sample yielded the 21 T cell receptor beta chains listed below, sequenced in a study of CD8 T cells in ankylosing spondylitis. General study results and limits: The study identified a TCR beta motif of several highly homologous variants that appeared characteristic of ankylosing spondylitis blood.

Their antigens are not known. Each CDR3 protein gets one entry after TCRdb re-called the 5' RACE reads with MiXCR. The table includes more than 600,000 distinct CDR3 sequences, around 20% detected once. The specimen was blood, either unsorted or a sorted T cell fraction (not recorded which). These receptor sequences come from a male donor with ankylosing spondylitis.

CDR3 sequence: CASRPTGDNFQYF. CDR3 nucleotides: TGTGCCAGCAGACCGACAGGGGACAACTTTCAGTACTTC. The rearrangement joins TRBV12-3 or TRBV12-4 to TRBJ2-4; 8 bases align to TRBD1. This CDR3 is 13 amino acids long. J was trimmed by 11 bases and V by 6 bases; bases with no gene match: 9.

A few counts support this clonotype. This chain joins TRBV5-1 and TRBJ1-4; no reliable D call. Trimming shortened V by 4 bases and J by 0 bases, and 10 bases separated the two germline ends. CDR3 length: 15 residues. From germline, CDR1 is SGHRS and CDR2 YFSETQ. Written as DNA, the CDR3 is TGCGCCAGCAGCCCAGGACGGTCAACTAATGAAAAACTGTTTTTT. Encoded protein: CASSPGRSTNEKLFF.

This clonotype was detected only a few times. J is TRBJ1-1 and V is TRBV7-2; no reliable D call. The germline V and J ends were trimmed by 1 base and 6 bases, with 9 bases remaining between them. Germline CDR1 is SGHTA and CDR2 is FQGNSA. The CDR3 has 13 residues. CDR3 region: CASSLGSGSEAFF. DNA for the CDR3: TGTGCCAGCAGCTTAGGCAGCGGATCTGAAGCTTTCTTT.

The rearrangement joins TRBV12-3 or TRBV12-4 to TRBJ1-5; D is unclear. The CDR3 extends over 13 amino acids. Between the trimmed V and J ends, which lost 3 bases and 3 bases, there was a span of 6 bases. The chain's CDR3 is CASSFRPNQPQHF. DNA of the CDR3: TGTGCCAGCAGTTTTCGACCCAATCAGCCCCAGCATTTT.

This clonotype came up many times. V is TRBV2 and J is TRBJ1-6; D is possibly TRBD1 (6 bases). This CDR3 region has 13 residues. V lost 7 bases to trimming and J lost 10 bases, with 14 bases between them. Germline V CDR1 and CDR2: SNHLY, FYNNEI. The CDR3 DNA sequence: TGTGCCAGCACCGGAGGGGGGCAATCACCCCTCCACTTT. Encoded protein: CASTGGGQSPLHF. The full variable domain, with the rest looked up from reference TRBV2 and TRBJ1-6, is EPEVTQTPSHQVTQMGQEVILRCVPISNHLYFYWYRQILGQKVEFLVSFYNNEISEKSEIFDDQFSVERPDGSNFTLKIRSTKLEDSAMYFCASTGGGQSPLHFGNGTRLTVT.

This chain connects TRBV20-1 to TRBJ2-5, with D tentatively TRBD2 (6 bases). With 5 bases removed from V and 5 bases from J, the gap between germline ends came to 15 bases. This CDR3 region has 13 residues. Germline V gives CDR1 DFQATT, CDR2 SNEGSKA (reference sequence). The CDR3 DNA sequence: TGCAGTGCTCCCCTAGCGTACTGGGAGACCCAGTACTTC. This gives the protein CSAPLAYWETQYF.

The J gene is TRBJ2-3, the V gene TRBV7-2; no definite D call. CDR1 and CDR2 from the germline V gene are SGHTA and FQGNSA. The CDR3 extends over 15 amino acids. V dropped 1 base and J dropped 0 bases, with 8 bases sitting between them. The CDR3 region is CASSLGISSTDTQYF. The CDR3 nucleotides are TGTGCCAGCAGCTTAGGTATTAGCAGCACAGATACGCAGTATTTT.

This chain joins TRBV2 and TRBJ1-4, with unresolved D. Trimming pared 3 bases from V and 8 bases from J, leaving 7 bases between. Germline CDR1 and CDR2: SNHLY and FYNNEI. The CDR3 sequence is 12 residues long. The CDR3 protein is CASSDGREKLFF. In DNA, the CDR3 is TGTGCCAGCAGTGACGGCCGCGAAAAACTGTTTTTT.

This clonotype showed up just a few times. This chain uses TRBV7-9 with TRBJ1-1, with 8 bases aligning to TRBD1. This CDR3 comprises 17 residues. CDR1 and CDR2 (germline): SEHNR, FQNEAQ (reference sequence). Trimming removed 0 bases from V and 2 bases from J; junction bases left unmatched: 8. The CDR3 loop reads CASSLAKGQAGNTEAFF. In DNA, the CDR3 is TGTGCCAGCAGCTTAGCCAAGGGACAGGCGGGAAACACTGAAGCTTTCTTT. Combining the CDR3 with reference TRBV7-9 and TRBJ1-1 gives the whole variable domain DTGVSQNPRHKITKRGQNVTFRCDPISEHNRLYWYRQTLGQGPEFLTYFQNEAQLEKSRLLSDRFSAERPKGSFSTLEIQRTEQGDSAMYLCASSLAKGQAGNTEAFFGQGTRLTVV.

Only a few counts were recorded for this clonotype. This chain links TRBV12-3 or TRBV12-4 with TRBJ1-1, with TRBD1 as a possible D gene (5 bases). The CDR3 consists of 11 residues. V was cut by 7 bases and J by 8 bases, with 11 bases left in between. In nucleotides, the CDR3 is TGTGCCAGCACGTCAGGGATGGAAGCTTTCTTT. Protein sequence: CASTSGMEAFF.

The chain has TRBV6-5 and TRBJ2-7; D remains ambiguous. V was cut by 1 base and J by 0 bases, with 13 bases left in between. Germline lookup yields CDR1 MNHEY and CDR2 SVGAGI. The CDR3 is made up of 16 amino acids. The CDR3 spells CASSYFLNTFSYEQYF. The CDR3 DNA is TGTGCCAGCAGTTACTTCCTGAACACGTTCTCCTACGAGCAGTACTTC.

This clonotype was observed at least ten times. The chain carries TRBV6-1 and TRBJ2-7; D gene uncertain. This CDR3 comprises 13 residues. V dropped 5 bases and J dropped 5 bases, with 13 bases sitting between them. CDR1 MNHNS and CDR2 SASEGT come from the germline V gene. DNA of the CDR3: TGTGCCAGCAGTCAGGCCACCCGGAACGAGCAGTACTTC. Residues: CASSQATRNEQYF.

CDR3 in DNA: TGCAGTGCCCCAGGGGCTGGGACAGGTTCCTACGAGCAGTACTTC. This encodes CSAPGAGTGSYEQYF. This chain uses TRBV20-1 with TRBJ2-7, with 8 bases lining up with TRBD1. V shed 6 bases and J 1 base; nucleotides not matched to a gene: 11. This CDR3 region has 15 residues. Germline CDR1 is DFQATT and CDR2 is SNEGSKA (reference sequence).

The chain is built from TRBV19 and TRBJ2-3; perhaps TRBD1 as D (5 bases). Trimming pared 9 bases from V and 2 bases from J, leaving 12 bases between. Germline-derived CDR1 and CDR2 are LNHDA and SQIVND (reference sequence). The CDR3 loop spans 13 amino acids. As DNA, the CDR3 is TGTGCCAGCCTCGAGGACAACACAGATACGCAGTATTTT. Translating it yields CASLEDNTDTQYF.

This clonotype was seen only a few times. The chain recombines TRBV20-1 with TRBJ1-1; D is possibly TRBD1 (6 bases). This CDR3 has 15 residues. Germline lookup yields CDR1 DFQATT and CDR2 SNEGSKA (reference sequence). V shed 4 bases and J shed 0 bases, with 15 bases lying between them. The DNA of the CDR3 is TGCAGTGCTAAAAGACAGGTTACCATGAACACTGAAGCTTTCTTT. Translated: CSAKRQVTMNTEAFF.

A remark on this clonotype: Relative to the germline gene, one junction end is altered; a read error may explain this. The chain recombines TRBV7-3 with TRBJ1-1; D might be TRBD1 (6 bases). This CDR3 has 14 amino acids. CDR1 is SGHTA, CDR2 FQGTGA, per germline. Here the CDR3 DNA reads TGTACCAGCAGCCTCACGGGGGGGGCGACTGAAGCTTTCTTT. It encodes CTSSLTGGATEAFF.

The chain employs TRBV4-3 and TRBJ2-3, with D unclear. This CDR3 comprises 14 residues. Trimming left V 0 bases short and J 2 bases short, with 6 bases between. Germline loops: CDR1 LGHNA, CDR2 YSLEER. CDR3 sequence reads: CASSQDTLTDTQYF. The CDR3 coding sequence is TGCGCCAGCAGCCAAGATACACTCACAGATACGCAGTATTTT.

The chain combines TRBV5-1 with TRBJ2-1; 13 bases line up with TRBD2. The V and J ends lost 2 bases and 10 bases, in that order; junction bases with no gene match: 18. The CDR3 extends over 19 amino acids. Germline V CDR1 and CDR2: SGHRS, YFSETQ. The CDR3 DNA is TGCGCCAGCAGCTTCCCCGGGACTAGCGGGACTTCGAACCTAGGGGAGCAGTTCTTC. Translated: CASSFPGTSGTSNLGEQFF.

The chain couples TRBV9 to TRBJ1-6, with a possible D match to TRBD1 (6 bases). The V gene lost 0 bases and the J gene lost 6 bases, with 10 bases spanning the gap. This CDR3 region has 15 residues. The germline CDR1 and CDR2 sequences are SGDLS and YYNGEE. CDR3 sequence: CASSVGGGLNSPLHF. Here the CDR3 DNA reads TGTGCCAGCAGCGTAGGGGGGGGCCTTAATTCACCCCTCCACTTT.

This chain connects TRBV21-1 to TRBJ1-4; TRBD1, the D gene given by the table, was not confirmed from the DNA. TRBV21-1 is a recognized pseudogene. The CDR3 covers 18 residues. CDR3 sequence (DNA): TGTGCCAGCAGCAAAGAGGACGTCAGGGAGAGAAGAGGAGAAAAACTGTTTTTT. Amino acids: CASSKEDVRERRGEKLFF.

This clonotype was seen only a few times. Given a much more abundant clone one base away, this may be a read error. V and J are TRBV12-3 or TRBV12-4 and TRBJ2-7; no clear D. V lost 3 bases to trimming and J lost 2 bases, with 5 bases between them. This CDR3 is built from 12 residues. The CDR3 coding sequence is TGTGCCAGCAGTTTTGTCACCTACGAGCAGTACTTC. It specifies CASSFVTYEQYF.